The following is a T cell receptor beta chain sequence with its context. CDR3 length equals 14 residues. Trimming removed 0 bases at V and 6 bases at J, with 9 bases between. CDR1 and CDR2 from the germline V gene are MNHEY and SVGAGI. The data derive from a study of blood T cell repertoires in COVID-19. Study-level background: The cDNA or gDNA used as material had been derived from T cells, B-cell-depleted T cells, or PBMCs.

Data came from immunoSEQ multiplex PCR; TCRdb stores just in-frame clones and leaves some out. The sample shows over 150,000 clones, roughly 84% of them seen only once. The specimen sequenced was peripheral blood. This chain uses TRBV6-5 with TRBJ1-5; D remains ambiguous. The receptor was isolated from a young man with active or convalescent COVID-19. CDR3 protein: CASSYSFGAQPQHF. The CDR3 DNA sequence: TGTGCCAGCAGTTACTCTTTCGGTGCTCAGCCCCAGCATTTT.